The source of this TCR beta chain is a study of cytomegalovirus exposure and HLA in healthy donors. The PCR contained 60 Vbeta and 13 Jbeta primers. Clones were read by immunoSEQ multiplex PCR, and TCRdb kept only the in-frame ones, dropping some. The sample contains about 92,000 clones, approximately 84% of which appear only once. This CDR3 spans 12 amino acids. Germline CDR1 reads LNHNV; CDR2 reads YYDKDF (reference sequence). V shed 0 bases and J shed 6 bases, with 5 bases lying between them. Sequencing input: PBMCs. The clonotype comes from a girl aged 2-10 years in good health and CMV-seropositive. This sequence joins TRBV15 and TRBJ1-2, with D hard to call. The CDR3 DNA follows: TGTGCCACCAGCAGAGACCCTAATGGCTACACCTTC. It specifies CATSRDPNGYTF.